These 3 T cell receptor beta chains were all obtained from the same sample, sequenced in a study of early T cells in non-severe SARS-CoV-2 infection. TCRdb re-derived calls from the 5' RACE reads in MiXCR, one entry per CDR3 protein. Of more than 70,000 distinct CDR3 sequences in the sample, roughly 15% were seen once. The sequenced material came from whole blood. These receptor sequences come from an adult who was a healthcare worker with PCR-confirmed SARS-CoV-2 infection or an uninfected control (not recorded which).

The table lists this clonotype with a few counts. This chain links TRBV5-6 with TRBJ2-7; TRBD1 matches at 9 bases. Germline V lookup: CDR1 SGHDT, CDR2 YYEEEE. The CDR3 length is 15 residues. The V and J ends lost 2 bases and 2 bases, in that order; junction bases with no gene match: 5. The CDR3 bases are TGTGCCAGCAGCTTTTCCGGGACAGGGACCTACGAGCAGTACTTC. Translating it yields CASSFSGTGTYEQYF. The variable domain in full, with the rest retrieved from reference TRBV5-6 and TRBJ2-7, is DAGVTQSPTHLIKTRGQQVTLRCSPKSGHDTVSWYQQALGQGPQFIFQYYEEEERQRGNFPDRFSGHQFPNYSSELNVNALLLGDSALYLCASSFSGTGTYEQYFGPGTRLTVT.

In this sample, this clonotype turned up a few times. This chain links TRBV10-3 with TRBJ2-3; 8 positions match TRBD2. V dropped 5 bases and J dropped 3; count of bases not matched to a gene: 13. CDR3 length equals 17 residues. CDR1 is ENHRY and CDR2 is SYGVKD in the germline V gene. This CDR3 reads CAISLKIAGLVTDTQYF. Written as DNA, the CDR3 is TGTGCCATCAGTCTTAAAATTGCGGGACTAGTAACAGATACGCAGTATTTT.

This clonotype occurred many times. The chain combines TRBV29-1 with TRBJ2-6; D gene ambiguous. V lost 7 bases, J lost 0 bases, and 16 bases lay in between. From germline, CDR1 is SQVTM and CDR2 ANQGSEA. This CDR3 has 16 residues. The CDR3 DNA reads TGCAGCGCCCCGACATCACTTGGCTCTGGGGCCAACGTCCTGACTTTC. This codes for CSAPTSLGSGANVLTF.